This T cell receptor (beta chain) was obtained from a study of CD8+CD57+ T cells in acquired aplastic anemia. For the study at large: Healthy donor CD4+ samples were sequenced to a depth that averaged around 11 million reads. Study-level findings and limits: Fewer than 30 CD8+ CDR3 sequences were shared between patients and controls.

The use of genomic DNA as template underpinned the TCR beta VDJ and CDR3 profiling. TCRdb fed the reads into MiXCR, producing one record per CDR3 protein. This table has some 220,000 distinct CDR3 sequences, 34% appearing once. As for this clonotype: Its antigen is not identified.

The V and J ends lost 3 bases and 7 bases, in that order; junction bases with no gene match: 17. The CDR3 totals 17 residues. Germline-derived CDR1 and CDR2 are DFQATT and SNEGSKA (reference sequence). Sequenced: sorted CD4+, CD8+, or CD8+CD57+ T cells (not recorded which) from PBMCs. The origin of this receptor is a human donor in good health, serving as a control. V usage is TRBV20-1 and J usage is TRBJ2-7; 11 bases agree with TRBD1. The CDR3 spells CSARRGPRDRGYNEQYF. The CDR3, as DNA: TGCAGTGCTAGGAGAGGGCCCCGGGACAGGGGGTACAATGAGCAGTACTTC.